One and the same sample provided the 29 T cell receptor beta chains below, sequenced in a study of identical twins. TCRdb fed the 5' RACE reads into MiXCR, producing one record per CDR3 protein. The top ten clones hold nearly 0.45% of a sample with 450,000 to 650,000 distinct CDR3 sequences, 12% to 15% of them seen once. These sequences were also reported in another study, on yellow fever vaccine responses in identical twins.

Sequencing used CD4+ T cells sorted from blood. All receptors derive from a woman aged 18-29 years in good health.

The count of this clonotype is one. The CDR3 DNA sequence: TGTGCCAGCAGTCCTCGGACAGAGCAGTACGTC. Its translation is CASSPRTEQYV. The rearrangement uses TRBV2 and TRBJ2-7; D is perhaps TRBD1 (5 bases). The V end lost 5 bases, the J end lost 7 bases, and 9 bases lay between the germline ends. CDR3 length: 11 residues. Germline V gene data show CDR1 as SNHLY and CDR2 as FYNNEI.

This clonotype was counted many times. The chain combines TRBV5-1 with TRBJ2-5, with 10 bases fitting TRBD2. There are 17 residues in the CDR3. From germline, CDR1 is SGHRS and CDR2 YFSETQ. The V and J ends lost 0 bases and 0 bases, in that order; junction bases with no gene match: 5. Here the CDR3 reads CASSLARLAGYQETQYF. CDR3 nucleotide sequence: TGCGCCAGCAGCTTGGCCCGACTAGCGGGTTACCAAGAGACCCAGTACTTC.

This chain connects TRBV11-2 to TRBJ1-4; 9 nucleotides agree with TRBD1. This CDR3 contains 19 residues. The junction had 16 bases not matched to a gene; V was cut back by 0 bases and J by 8 bases. CDR1 is SGHAT, CDR2 FQNNGV, per germline. CDR3 protein: CASSLEGHRGRRMVEKLFF. CDR3 DNA sequence: TGTGCCAGCAGCTTAGAAGGCCACAGGGGGCGCAGGATGGTGGAAAAACTGTTTTTT.

This clonotype was seen a few times. The CDR3 spells CASSRRFGGRVEGETQYF. CDR3 nucleotides: TGTGCCAGCAGCCGAAGATTCGGGGGACGGGTCGAAGGGGAGACCCAGTACTTC. This chain uses TRBV4-2 with TRBJ2-5, with TRBD2 as a possible D gene (6 bases). The CDR3 extends over 18 amino acids. V was shortened by 4 bases and J by 5 bases, with 26 bases between the two germline ends. From germline, CDR1 is LGHNA and CDR2 YNFKEQ.

The chain couples TRBV11-1 to TRBJ2-1; 13 bases line up with TRBD2. This CDR3 region has 18 residues. J gave up 7 bases and V 5 bases, and 14 bases lay outside the gene matches. The V gene's germline CDR1 is SGHAT and CDR2 FQDESV (reference sequence). The DNA of the CDR3 is TGTGCCAGCAGCCCCAGGACTAGCGGGAGATACGTGGGGAATGAGCAGTTCTTC. Its translation: CASSPRTSGRYVGNEQFF. The variable domain in full, with the rest retrieved from reference TRBV11-1 and TRBJ2-1, is EAEVAQSPRYKITEKSQAVAFWCDPISGHATLYWYRQILGQGPELLVQFQDESVVDDSQLPKDRFSAERLKGVDSTLKIQPAELGDSAMYLCASSPRTSGRYVGNEQFFGPGTRLTVL.

The CDR3 protein is CASSLPPNGGRREQYF. CDR3 in DNA: TGTGCCAGCAGTTTACCCCCTAATGGCGGTCGGCGGGAGCAGTACTTC. The rearrangement joins TRBV28 to TRBJ2-7; the D is unclear. The CDR3 extends over 16 amino acids. Trimming shortened V by 2 bases and J by 7 bases, and 21 bases separated the two germline ends. Germline CDR1 is MDHEN and CDR2 is SYDVKM.

The genes are TRBV4-1 and TRBJ1-1; D might be TRBD1 (6 bases). With 6 bases removed from V and 1 base from J, the gap between germline ends came to 12 bases. The germline CDR1 and CDR2 sequences are MGHRA and YSYEKL. The CDR3 has 14 amino acids. CDR3 coding DNA: TGCGCCAGCAGAAGCGACAGGACGAACACTGAAGCTTTCTTT. This translates into CASRSDRTNTEAFF.

This clonotype was seen a handful of times. The CDR3 region is CASSQDPQDNEQFF. In DNA, the CDR3 is TGCGCCAGCAGCCAAGATCCACAGGACAATGAGCAGTTCTTC. V is TRBV4-1 and J is TRBJ2-1; weak D call: TRBD1 (5 bases). The V gene's germline CDR1 is MGHRA and CDR2 YSYEKL. The CDR3 runs 14 residues. The V gene lost 0 bases and the J gene lost 5 bases, with 8 bases spanning the gap.

The chain employs TRBV19 and TRBJ2-1, with a possible D match to TRBD2 (5 bases). This CDR3 region has 15 residues. Trimming removed 1 base from V and 9 bases from J, with 16 bases in between. Per germline, CDR1 LNHDA and CDR2 SQIVND (reference sequence). CDR3 DNA sequence: TGTGCCAGTAGTATAGTTGCGGGTTCCTTAGCTGAGCAGTTCTTC. As protein: CASSIVAGSLAEQFF.

This rearrangement joins TRBV3-1 to TRBJ2-3, with 7 bases lining up with TRBD2. V lost 3 bases and J lost 2; bases outside the gene matches: 5. The CDR3 is 15 amino acids. Germline V gives CDR1 LGHDT, CDR2 YNNKEL (reference sequence). This chain's CDR3 is CASSHAGATTDTQYF. As DNA, the CDR3 is TGTGCCAGCAGCCATGCGGGAGCGACCACAGATACGCAGTATTTT.

This clonotype was recorded many times. The rearrangement uses TRBV5-1 and TRBJ2-1; 7 nucleotides match TRBD1. V dropped 5 bases and J dropped 0; count of bases not matched to a gene: 23. The CDR3 is made up of 21 amino acids. The germline CDR1 and CDR2 sequences are SGHRS and YFSETQ. Written as DNA, the CDR3 is TGCGCCAGCAGAGAGGGGGCGAAAAGATTTGGGACATCTATCTCCTACAATGAGCAGTTCTTC. Translation: CASREGAKRFGTSISYNEQFF.

The chain carries TRBV20-1 and TRBJ1-4; no firm D call. Trimming pared 1 base from V and 0 bases from J, leaving 9 bases between. This CDR3 region has 15 residues. The V gene's germline CDR1 is DFQATT and CDR2 SNEGSKA (reference sequence). The CDR3 DNA sequence: TGCAGTGCTAGAGTCGGCTTCGCAACTAATGAAAAACTGTTTTTT. This sequence encodes CSARVGFATNEKLFF.

The gene calls are TRBV20-1 and TRBJ1-2; 8 bases fit TRBD1. Trimming cost V 6 bases and J 7 bases; bases outside gene matches: 7. This CDR3 has 12 amino acids. CDR1 DFQATT and CDR2 SNEGSKA come from the germline V gene (reference sequence). The CDR3 reads CSASGQGGGYTF. CDR3 coding DNA: TGCAGTGCCTCCGGACAGGGAGGTGGCTACACCTTC.

The chain couples TRBV5-1 to TRBJ1-1, with D uncertain. CDR3 length: 13 residues. Trimming took 9 bases from V and 0 from J, leaving 12 bases between them. The V gene's germline CDR1 is SGHRS and CDR2 YFSETQ. The CDR3 here is CATAEVLNTEAFF. In DNA form, the CDR3 reads TGCGCCACAGCAGAAGTATTGAACACTGAAGCTTTCTTT.

This clonotype has more than one count but fewer than ten. V is TRBV7-9 and J is TRBJ1-6; 7 bases are shared with TRBD1. V was pared by 5 bases and J by 4 bases, with 11 bases of the junction left unmatched. CDR1 SEHNR and CDR2 FQNEAQ come from the germline V gene (reference sequence). The CDR3 consists of 17 residues. The DNA for the CDR3 is TGTGCCAGCAGCCCCGGGACAGCCGGCGGGTATAATTCACCCCTCCACTTT. It specifies CASSPGTAGGYNSPLHF.

This clonotype turned up a few times. The chain has TRBV5-1 and TRBJ2-1; perhaps D is TRBD1 or TRBD2 (5 bases each). V lost 0 bases, J lost 5 bases, and 12 bases lay in between. Germline loops: CDR1 SGHRS, CDR2 YFSETQ. The CDR3 loop spans 15 amino acids. CDR3 protein: CASSLVNGANNEQFF. Here the CDR3 DNA reads TGCGCCAGCAGCTTGGTCAACGGGGCCAACAATGAGCAGTTCTTC.

This clonotype was counted a few times. The chain links TRBV11-2 to TRBJ2-1; no clear D. The CDR3 runs 16 residues. Per the germline V gene, CDR1 is SGHAT and CDR2 is FQNNGV. The germline V and J ends were trimmed by 2 bases and 8 bases, with 19 bases remaining between them. CDR3 amino acids: CASSLIRTSLSYEQFF. The CDR3 coding sequence is TGTGCCAGCAGCTTAATCCGCACGAGTCTATCCTATGAGCAGTTCTTC. The full variable domain, with the rest looked up from reference TRBV11-2 and TRBJ2-1, is EAGVAQSPRYKIIEKRQSVAFWCNPISGHATLYWYQQILGQGPKLLIQFQNNGVVDDSQLPKDRFSAERLKGVDSTLKIQPAKLEDSAVYLCASSLIRTSLSYEQFFGPGTRLTVL.

The chain links TRBV5-1 to TRBJ2-7; perhaps TRBD1 as D (5 bases). The germline V gene encodes CDR1 SGHRS and CDR2 YFSETQ. CDR3 size: 13 residues. V lost 3 bases, J lost 2 bases, and 9 bases lay in between. The DNA of the CDR3 is TGCGCCAGCAGCTGGGGCGAAACCTACGAGCAGTACTTC. This encodes CASSWGETYEQYF. The full variable domain, its missing parts supplied by reference TRBV5-1 and TRBJ2-7, is KAGVTQTPRYLIKTRGQQVTLSCSPISGHRSVSWYQQTPGQGLQFLFEYFSETQRNKGNFPGRFSGRQFSNSRSEMNVSTLELGDSALYLCASSWGETYEQYFGPGTRLTVT.

This clonotype showed up just a few times. This sequence joins TRBV29-1 and TRBJ2-7, with TRBD2 matching 10 bases. Looked up from germline, CDR1 is SQVTM and CDR2 is ANQGSEA. Trimming cost V 1 base and J 0 bases; bases outside gene matches: 6. The CDR3 runs 16 residues. CDR3 DNA: TGCAGCGTTGAAGGGCTAGCGGGAGTCAACTCCTACGAGCAGTACTTC. It specifies CSVEGLAGVNSYEQYF.

There are a few counts of this clonotype. This rearrangement joins TRBV5-1 to TRBJ2-7; 9 bases are shared with TRBD2. Trimming cost V 4 bases and J 7 bases; bases outside gene matches: 9. The CDR3 spans 14 residues. Germline CDR1 reads SGHRS; CDR2 reads YFSETQ. The CDR3 nucleotides read TGCGCCAGCAGCGGAATAGCGGGAGTGGGGGAGCAGTACTTC. Encoded protein: CASSGIAGVGEQYF.

This clonotype was seen more than once but under ten times. This chain uses TRBV5-1 with TRBJ2-1; 8 bases agree with TRBD2. Germline loops: CDR1 SGHRS, CDR2 YFSETQ. The CDR3 spans 14 residues. Trimming removed 3 bases from V and 5 bases from J; junction bases left unmatched: 4. The CDR3 nucleotides read TGCGCCAGCAGCTCGGAGGGACTAGACAATGAGCAGTTCTTC. It encodes CASSSEGLDNEQFF.

This clonotype was observed a few times. The CDR3 loop is CASSIRLAEGANEQFF. The CDR3 nucleotides read TGTGCCAGCAGTATAAGACTAGCGGAGGGGGCCAATGAGCAGTTCTTC. The chain couples TRBV27 to TRBJ2-1, with 9 bases fitting TRBD2. The CDR3 is 16 amino acids. After removal of 5 bases from V and 6 bases from J, the junction contained 11 bases not matched to a gene. Germline loops: CDR1 MNHEY, CDR2 SMNVEV (reference sequence).

The V gene is TRBV5-1, the J gene TRBJ2-5, with a weak D call TRBD2 (5 bases). Germline values: CDR1 SGHRS, CDR2 YFSETQ. V lost 1 base, J lost 5 bases, and 15 bases lay in between. The CDR3 length is 15 residues. The CDR3 protein is CASSLRGTPGETQYF. As DNA, the CDR3 is TGCGCCAGCAGCTTGCGGGGAACCCCCGGGGAGACCCAGTACTTC. The full variable domain, in which reference TRBV5-1 and TRBJ2-5 provide the parts outside the CDR3, is KAGVTQTPRYLIKTRGQQVTLSCSPISGHRSVSWYQQTPGQGLQFLFEYFSETQRNKGNFPGRFSGRQFSNSRSEMNVSTLELGDSALYLCASSLRGTPGETQYFGPGTRLLVL.

This clonotype was recorded at least ten times. The genes are TRBV5-1 and TRBJ2-2, with TRBD1 as a possible D gene (5 bases). The germline V gene encodes CDR1 SGHRS and CDR2 YFSETQ. This CDR3 has 16 amino acids. The germline V and J ends were trimmed by 4 bases and 6 bases, with 19 bases remaining between them. The CDR3 sequence: CASSQGEARSSGELFF. CDR3 nucleotide sequence: TGCGCCAGCAGCCAGGGCGAGGCGAGGAGTTCCGGGGAGCTGTTTTTT.

This clonotype was picked up many times. The rearrangement uses TRBV7-2 and TRBJ1-1; 7 bases match TRBD1. In germline, CDR1 is SGHTA, CDR2 FQGNSA. V was clipped by 3 bases and J by 2 bases; unmatched bases: 3. The CDR3 covers 14 residues. The DNA for the CDR3 is TGTGCCAGCAGCTTCCGGGACAGTAACACTGAAGCTTTCTTT. Its protein product is CASSFRDSNTEAFF.

V is TRBV12-3 or TRBV12-4 and J is TRBJ1-2, with 7 bases fitting TRBD1. The J segment lost 3 bases and the V segment lost 6 bases, leaving 4 bases of the junction unmatched. This CDR3 comprises 13 residues. The chain's CDR3 is CASRRQGYYGYTF. CDR3 nucleotides: TGTGCCAGCAGACGACAGGGATACTATGGCTACACCTTC.

This clonotype was seen at least ten times. This chain links TRBV7-8 with TRBJ1-2; no clear D gene. The CDR3 extends over 15 amino acids. Germline CDR1 is SGHVS and CDR2 is FQNEAQ. The V end lost 5 bases, the J end lost 4 bases, and 17 bases lay between the germline ends. The CDR3 DNA reads TGTGCCAGCAGCCTAGGAGGCAGACTCGGCTATGGCTACACCTTC. Protein sequence: CASSLGGRLGYGYTF.

This clonotype was found a few times. V gene TRBV6-1 combines with J gene TRBJ1-4; tentatively, D is TRBD1 (6 bases). Trimming took 5 bases from V and 4 from J, leaving 17 bases between them. CDR3 length: 16 residues. CDR1 is MNHNS, CDR2 SASEGT, per germline. This CDR3 reads CASSHTGSTGNEKLFF. In DNA form, the CDR3 reads TGTGCCAGCAGTCATACAGGGAGCACGGGTAATGAAAAACTGTTTTTT.

The chain recombines TRBV20-1 with TRBJ2-3, with 8 bases identical to TRBD1. The CDR3 consists of 12 residues. In germline, CDR1 is DFQATT, CDR2 SNEGSKA (reference sequence). CDR3 in amino acids: CSQQGDTDTQYF. The CDR3 DNA reads as TGCAGCCAACAGGGGGACACAGATACGCAGTATTTT.